This TCR beta chain stems from a study of quantifying T cell responses using KT2 cells (TCRdb year 2017). General notes on the study: RNA was DNase-treated and reverse transcribed with TCR alpha and beta constant-region primers, mostly using SuperScript III. Under optimum conditions, the T4 ligation step was estimated to exceed 10% efficiency. PCR2 was run as a SYBR Green qPCR and stopped at a predetermined fluorescence threshold to avoid over-amplification.

This clonotype has only a few counts. Its antigen has not been determined. No base qualities exist here, and no much larger clone lies one base off it. CDR1 and CDR2, looked up from the germline V gene (reference sequence), are MNHNY and SVGAGI. Counted from cysteine to phenylalanine, this CDR3 has 15 amino acids. Of all the DNA, just the CDR3 is kept, 45 bases in frame from base 1. V is reduced by 11 bases and J by 6 bases, leaving a spacing of 23 bases between them. What the research found in general, with its limitations: Saturation in the detection of KT2 sequences was observed at very high KT2 spike-in numbers. KT2 sequences were detected down to the lowest spike-in tested, which was about one KT2 cell per 100,000 PBMC. No side-by-side comparison of the pipeline with other TCR sequencing techniques was included in the study. A linear scaling of KT2 alpha and beta sequence counts with input KT2 cell number was observed over several orders of magnitude.

Known numbers of KT2, a T cell clone whose TCR had been sequenced previously, were spiked into unfractionated PBMC to test the sensitivity and accuracy of the pipeline. A range of KT2-to-PBMC ratios was set up by mixing KT2 cells into a fixed number of PBMC. Libraries came from UMI-ligation and nested PCR. A single-stranded oligonucleotide carrying the Illumina SP2 sequence and a UMI was ligated to the cDNA 3' end using T4 RNA ligase 1. PCR1 used roughly 4 cycles (98 degrees C 15 s, 69 degrees C 30 s, 72 degrees C 40 s), and the beta primer was an equimolar mix of RC1.1 and RC1.2 that covered TRBC1 and TRBC2. Starting at PCR2, the TCR alpha and beta chains were handled separately, and sample indices and Illumina adaptors were added. The UMI was composed of 12 random nucleotides, arranged as two hexamers separated by a spacer, and was positioned after an 8-base spacer. Sequencing was done on an Illumina MiSeq using v2 2x251 paired-end chemistry, usually with 12 samples per run. PhiX DNA at about 5-8% was added to each sequencing library to increase diversity. The authors' pipeline ran thus. Raw reads were converted to FASTQ with bcl2fastq and were demultiplexed by dual indices with Demultiplexor. V and J genes were assigned by Decombinator through tag matching, with a single base-pair mismatch being allowed. UMIs were used by Collapsinator to correct both sequencing errors and frequency errors caused by PCR heterogeneity. CDR3Translator turned Decombinator identifiers into nucleotide sequence, translated that sequence into amino acids, and pulled out the CDR3 based on C- and N-terminal motifs. A cluster of KT2 sequences that shared one unique molecular identifier was counted as a single distinct KT2 TCR. TCRdb cleaned the public reads at Q25 with fastp, built clones with MiXCR and kept in-frame beta chains. Every CDR3 protein is listed once, alongside the most common genes and DNA of its rows. These V and J calls rely on TCRdb rather than the paper's analysis. Recorded for this sample are tens of thousands of distinct CDR3 sequences; more than 9% of them occurred a single time. 10% of the sample is held by the ten biggest clonotypes.

Sequencing was performed on PBMCs spiked with cells of the T cell clone KT2. The sequence came from a human donor. This sequence uses TRBV6-6 and TRBJ2-1; the D segment might be TRBD1 or TRBD2, since each matches 5 bases. The DNA reads TGTGCCGCAGCCGTCGGGCAGGGAGCCCGCAATGAGCAGTTCTTC. Translated, this gives CAAAVGQGARNEQFF.